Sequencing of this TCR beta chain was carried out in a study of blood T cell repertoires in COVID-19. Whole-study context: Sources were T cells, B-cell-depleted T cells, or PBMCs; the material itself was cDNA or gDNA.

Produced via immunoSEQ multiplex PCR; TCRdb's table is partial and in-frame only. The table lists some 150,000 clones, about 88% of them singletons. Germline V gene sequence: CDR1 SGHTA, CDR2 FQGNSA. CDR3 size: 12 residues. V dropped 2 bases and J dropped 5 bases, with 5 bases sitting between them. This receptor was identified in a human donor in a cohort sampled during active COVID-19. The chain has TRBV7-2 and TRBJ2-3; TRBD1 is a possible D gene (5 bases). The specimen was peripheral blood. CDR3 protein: CASSLQGDTQYF. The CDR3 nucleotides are TGTGCCAGCAGCTTACAGGGAGATACGCAGTATTTT.